The source of this TCR beta chain is a study of metastatic and nonmetastatic thyroid tumors. Looking at the study overall: Malignant thyroid and benign thyroid patients provided blood and tumor or nodule tissue whose repertoires were compared.

Authors' analysis steps: It was from CDR3 differences across clinicopathological groups that a distant-metastasis classifier for papillary thyroid cancer was built. TCRdb re-analyzed the PCR reads using MiXCR. The V and J calls reflect TCRdb's pipeline rather than the authors' work. The data hold some 34,000 clones, with about 17% observed a single time. Findings and caveats of the study: Benign nodules reportedly had significantly lower TCR beta diversity than malignant thyroid tumors in blood and tumor.

Ten or more counts support this clone. Its antigen is unknown. Patients had received no treatment of any kind before thyroid surgery. Germline V lookup: CDR1 SGHTA, CDR2 FQGNSA. The CDR3 covers 15 residues. Unmatched junction bases numbered 2, after V lost 0 bases and J lost 6 bases. The V and J genes are TRBV7-2 and TRBJ2-1; 10 bases fit TRBD2. This TCR was sampled from a female donor with papillary thyroid cancer or a benign thyroid nodule (not recorded which). Some clones in this sample may be carry-over from other donors' samples. The sequenced sample consisted of blood. CDR3: CASSLASGGFNEQFF. CDR3 DNA sequence: TGTGCCAGCAGCTTAGCTAGCGGGGGGTTCAATGAGCAGTTCTTC.